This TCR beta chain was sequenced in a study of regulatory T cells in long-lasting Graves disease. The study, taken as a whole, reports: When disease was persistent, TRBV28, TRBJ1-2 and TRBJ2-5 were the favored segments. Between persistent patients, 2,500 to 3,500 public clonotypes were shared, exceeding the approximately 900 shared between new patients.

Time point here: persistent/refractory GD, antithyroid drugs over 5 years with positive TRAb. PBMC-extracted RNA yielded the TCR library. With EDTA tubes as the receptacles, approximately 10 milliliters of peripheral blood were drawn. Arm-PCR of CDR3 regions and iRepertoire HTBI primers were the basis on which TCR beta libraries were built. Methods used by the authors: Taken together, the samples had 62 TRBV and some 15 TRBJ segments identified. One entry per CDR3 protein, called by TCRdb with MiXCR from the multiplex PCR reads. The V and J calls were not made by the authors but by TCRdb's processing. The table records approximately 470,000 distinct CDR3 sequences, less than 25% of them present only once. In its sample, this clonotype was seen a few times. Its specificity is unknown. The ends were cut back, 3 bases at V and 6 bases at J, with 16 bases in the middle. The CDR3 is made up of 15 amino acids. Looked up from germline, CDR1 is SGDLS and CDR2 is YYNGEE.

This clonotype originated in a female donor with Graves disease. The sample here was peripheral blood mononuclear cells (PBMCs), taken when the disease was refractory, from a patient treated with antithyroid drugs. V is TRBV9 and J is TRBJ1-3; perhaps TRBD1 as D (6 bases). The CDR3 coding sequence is TGTGCCAGCAGCGCAGCGTGGGGGGCTATAAACACCATATATTTT. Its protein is CASSAAWGAINTIYF.